The 32 T cell receptor beta chains given below trace back to one sample, sequenced in a study of cytomegalovirus exposure and HLA in healthy donors. PCR amplification relied on 60 Vbeta primers (plus 13 Jbeta primers). The assay was immunoSEQ multiplex PCR, and TCRdb's table has in-frame clones only and misses some. The sample lists a few hundred thousand clones; roughly 80% were seen once. The material sequenced was PBMCs. These TCRs come from a girl between 10 and 17 years old in good health and CMV-seronegative.

V gene TRBV28 combines with J gene TRBJ1-3, with D perhaps TRBD1 (6 bases). V was trimmed by 6 bases and J by 4 bases, leaving 16 bases between them. CDR1 MDHEN and CDR2 SYDVKM come from the germline V gene. CDR3 length: 15 amino acids. The CDR3, as DNA: TGTGCCAGCAGGCCTACACAGGGTTCGGGAAACACCATATATTTT. This encodes CASRPTQGSGNTIYF.

The rearrangement links TRBV27 to TRBJ2-7, with 11 bases lining up with TRBD2. Germline trimming cut 6 bases from V and 4 bases from J; bases unmatched to any gene: 8. The CDR3 is made up of 15 amino acids. Germline V gene data show CDR1 as MNHEY and CDR2 as SMNVEV (reference sequence). CDR3 region: CASRARTSGQYEQYF. The CDR3 DNA reads TGTGCCAGCAGAGCAAGGACTAGCGGGCAATACGAGCAGTACTTC.

V usage is TRBV4-3 and J usage is TRBJ1-5, with TRBD1 as a possible D gene (5 bases). The CDR3 has 16 amino acids. The germline gives CDR1 LGHNA, CDR2 YSLEER. The ends were cut back, 1 base at V and 3 bases at J, with 13 bases in the middle. Here the CDR3 DNA reads TGCGCCAGCAGCCAAGGATGGGGGGGGAACAATCAGCCCCAGCATTTT. Amino acid sequence: CASSQGWGGNNQPQHF.

The V and J genes are TRBV27 and TRBJ2-7, with 9 bases identical to TRBD2. V dropped 7 bases and J dropped 3; count of bases not matched to a gene: 19. Germline V CDR1 and CDR2: MNHEY, SMNVEV (reference sequence). The CDR3 has 18 amino acids. The CDR3 nucleotides are TGTGCCAGCACCAATTTTGGAGGGCCGGGACTAGCTGACTACGAGCAGTACTTC. This encodes CASTNFGGPGLADYEQYF.

V usage is TRBV9 and J usage is TRBJ2-1, with 9 bases identical to TRBD2. V lost 4 bases and J lost 4; bases outside the gene matches: 6. The CDR3 is made up of 15 amino acids. Germline loops: CDR1 SGDLS, CDR2 YYNGEE. CDR3 amino acids: CASSLRGGGYNEQFF. The CDR3 nucleotides are TGTGCCAGCAGCCTTCGCGGGGGGGGGTACAATGAGCAGTTCTTC.

The chain carries TRBV27 and TRBJ2-7; D may be TRBD1 (6 bases). The CDR3 runs 13 residues. Germline-derived CDR1 and CDR2 are MNHEY and SMNVEV (reference sequence). Trimming stripped 5 bases from V and 2 bases from J, with 10 bases between. CDR3 loop: CASSLTGAYEQYF. The CDR3 nucleotides are TGTGCCAGCAGTCTGACAGGAGCCTACGAGCAGTACTTC.

This clone is a singleton in its sample. The chain carries TRBV5-4 and TRBJ2-2, with D maybe TRBD1 (6 bases). Trimming took off 3 bases at V and 11 bases at J, with 14 bases between the two ends. Germline V gene sequence: CDR1 SGHNT, CDR2 YYREEE (reference sequence). The CDR3 is 13 amino acids. The CDR3 DNA sequence: TGTGCCAGCAGCTGGGCCTCCAGGGGAGAGCTGTTTTTT. As protein: CASSWASRGELFF.

This clone appeared a single time. The chain has TRBV6-1 and TRBJ1-2; D is uncertain. The CDR3 is 12 amino acids. Germline loops: CDR1 MNHNS, CDR2 SASEGT. Deletions cut 8 bases from V and 4 bases from J, with 11 bases between. CDR3 sequence (DNA): TGTGCCAGCGTGGGCTTACCCTATGGCTACACCTTC. Protein product: CASVGLPYGYTF.

This clone came up once. The chain joins TRBV28 to TRBJ1-1; D ambiguous. Deletions cut 3 bases from V and 1 base from J, with 9 bases between. The CDR3 is 14 residues long. From germline, CDR1 is MDHEN and CDR2 SYDVKM. The CDR3 bases are TGTGCCAGCAGTTTGATTCCGCGGAACACTGAAGCTTTCTTT. Translation gives CASSLIPRNTEAFF.

V and J are TRBV2 and TRBJ2-7; the match to TRBD1 covers 8 bases. Per germline, CDR1 SNHLY and CDR2 FYNNEI. The CDR3 has 14 amino acids. V shed 11 bases, J shed 0 bases, and the junction held 9 bases outside the gene matches. CDR3 DNA sequence: TGTGCCGGAAACCGGGACAGGAGCTCCTACGAGCAGTACTTC. As protein: CAGNRDRSSYEQYF.

Turning to this clone: At one end, the junction sequence differs from germline, possibly due to a read error. CDR3 in DNA: TGTGCCAGCGGGACAGGGCATATGAACGCTGAAGCTTTCTTT. Amino acids: CASGTGHMNAEAFF. This chain joins TRBV19 and TRBJ1-1, with 9 nucleotides matching TRBD1. CDR1 and CDR2 (germline): LNHDA, SQIVND (reference sequence). The CDR3 covers 14 residues. The whole variable domain, filled in from reference TRBV19 and TRBJ1-1, reads DGGITQSPKYLFRKEGQNVTLSCEQNLNHDAMYWYRQDPGQGLRLIYYSQIVNDFQKGDIAEGYSVSREKKESFPLTVTSAQKNPTAFYLCASGTGHMNAEAFFGQGTRLTVV.

This sequence joins TRBV2 and TRBJ2-7; 10 bases line up with TRBD2. The CDR3 is 16 residues long. The V gene end was trimmed by 5 bases and the J gene end by 3 bases; junction bases not matched to a gene: 10. In germline, CDR1 is SNHLY, CDR2 FYNNEI. This CDR3 is CASSKSSGRAVYEQYF. CDR3 coding DNA: TGTGCCAGCAGTAAATCAAGCGGGAGGGCCGTCTACGAGCAGTACTTC.

The chain links TRBV6-5 to TRBJ1-1; D uncertain. V lost 3 bases to trimming and J lost 1 base, with 9 bases between them. The length of the CDR3 is 14 residues. CDR1 MNHEY and CDR2 SVGAGI come from the germline V gene. CDR3 DNA sequence: TGTGCCAGCAGTTATCGCAGCGCGAACACTGAAGCTTTCTTT. It specifies CASSYRSANTEAFF.

This CDR3 is CASSPSGLTNYGYTF. The CDR3, as DNA: TGTGCCAGCAGTCCATCAGGGCTTACTAACTATGGCTACACCTTC. The chain carries TRBV28 and TRBJ1-2; weak D call: TRBD1 (5 bases). The CDR3 is 15 residues long. V was clipped by 5 bases and J by 0 bases, with 13 bases between them. Germline values: CDR1 MDHEN, CDR2 SYDVKM.

V and J are TRBV30 and TRBJ1-2; 8 bases line up with TRBD1. Germline lookup yields CDR1 GTSNPN and CDR2 SVGIG (reference sequence). This CDR3 has 15 residues. V lost 5 bases to trimming and J lost 8 bases; unmatched junction nucleotides: 16. The CDR3 region is CAWGGGQGGFVGYTF. In DNA, the CDR3 is TGTGCCTGGGGGGGAGGACAGGGAGGATTTGTGGGCTACACCTTC.

This clone has only one observation. The rearrangement links TRBV28 to TRBJ2-3; no reliable D call. The CDR3 has 12 residues. Looked up from germline, CDR1 is MDHEN and CDR2 is SYDVKM. V dropped 5 bases and J dropped 1 base, with 4 bases sitting between them. The CDR3 is CASSPGTDTQYF. The CDR3 DNA is TGTGCCAGCAGTCCAGGCACAGATACGCAGTATTTT.

The chain employs TRBV28 and TRBJ2-7, with 11 positions matching TRBD2. The CDR3 has 14 amino acids. The J segment lost 2 bases and the V segment lost 6 bases, leaving 3 bases of the junction unmatched. CDR1 is MDHEN and CDR2 is SYDVKM in the germline V gene. DNA for the CDR3: TGTGCCAGCAGGGTAGCGGGAGGGGCCTACGAGCAGTACTTC. Its protein product is CASRVAGGAYEQYF.

The chain is built from TRBV28 and TRBJ2-7; perhaps TRBD2 as D (6 bases). Germline V gene sequence: CDR1 MDHEN, CDR2 SYDVKM. Trimming removed 2 bases from V and 2 bases from J, with 16 bases in between. This CDR3 spans 16 amino acids. CDR3 sequence (DNA): TGTGCCAGCAGTTTACGGGACTCAAGGTCCCCCTACGAGCAGTACTTC. The encoded protein is CASSLRDSRSPYEQYF.

The V gene is TRBV27, the J gene TRBJ2-7; 10 bases map to TRBD1. V dropped 3 bases and J dropped 3; count of bases not matched to a gene: 5. This CDR3 contains 15 residues. Per the germline V gene, CDR1 is MNHEY and CDR2 is SMNVEV (reference sequence). Here the CDR3 reads CASSLGQGLYYEQYF. The CDR3 DNA reads TGTGCCAGCAGTTTGGGACAGGGGCTTTACTACGAGCAGTACTTC.

V usage is TRBV28 and J usage is TRBJ2-1; D is possibly TRBD2 (5 bases). The germline V and J ends were trimmed by 2 bases and 8 bases, with 16 bases remaining between them. The CDR3 runs 15 residues. Germline CDR1 and CDR2: MDHEN and SYDVKM. The CDR3 loop reads CASSLRGSPTYEQFF. The CDR3 DNA sequence: TGTGCCAGCAGTTTACGTGGGAGTCCCACCTATGAGCAGTTCTTC.

This chain links TRBV7-9 with TRBJ2-6; possibly TRBD1 for D (7 bases). The germline V and J ends were trimmed by 5 bases and 0 bases, with 17 bases remaining between them. The CDR3 extends over 18 amino acids. CDR1 SEHNR and CDR2 FQNEAQ come from the germline V gene (reference sequence). The CDR3 coding sequence is TGTGCCAGCAGCCCTGGGGGGACAGACTACTCTGGGGCCAACGTCCTGACTTTC. This sequence encodes CASSPGGTDYSGANVLTF.

Worth noting for this clone: Within the sample, other DNA sequences also encode this same CDR3. This sequence joins TRBV18 and TRBJ2-5; no clear D. The CDR3 sequence is 11 residues long. Trimming left V 3 bases short and J 5 bases short, with 4 bases between. The germline V gene has CDR1 KGHSH and CDR2 LQKENI. The CDR3 sequence: CASSPAETQYF. The DNA of the CDR3 is TGTGCCAGCTCACCGGCCGAGACCCAGTACTTC. Full variable domain (missing parts from reference TRBV18 and TRBJ2-5): NAGVMQNPRHLVRRRGQEARLRCSPMKGHSHVYWYRQLPEEGLKFMVYLQKENIIDESGMPKERFSAEFPKEGPSILRIQQVVRGDSAAYFCASSPAETQYFGPGTRLLVL.

CDR3 protein: CASSLSGSTNYGYTF. For the CDR3, the DNA is TGTGCCAGCAGCTTAAGCGGCAGCACCAACTATGGCTACACCTTC. This rearrangement joins TRBV7-2 to TRBJ1-2, with D unclear. The CDR3 covers 15 residues. Germline CDR1 and CDR2: SGHTA and FQGNSA. V was cut by 2 bases and J by 2 bases, with 12 bases left in between.

This chain uses TRBV28 with TRBJ1-1; TRBD1 might be the D (5 bases). CDR3 length: 14 amino acids. Trimming pared 2 bases from V and 7 bases from J, leaving 14 bases between. Germline CDR1 and CDR2: MDHEN and SYDVKM. The DNA for the CDR3 is TGTGCCAGCAGTTTAGGTCAGGGTTCTGGTGAAGCTTTCTTT. It codes for CASSLGQGSGEAFF.

The rearrangement uses TRBV19 and TRBJ1-5, with TRBD1 matching 10 bases. The J segment lost 0 bases and the V segment lost 4 bases, leaving 12 bases of the junction unmatched. The CDR3 has 19 residues. Germline V gene data show CDR1 as LNHDA and CDR2 as SQIVND (reference sequence). The CDR3 DNA is TGTGCCAGTAGTAGTTTCGGGACAGGGGTCCCTTATAGCAATCAGCCCCAGCATTTT. Protein product: CASSSFGTGVPYSNQPQHF.

V gene TRBV5-8 combines with J gene TRBJ1-4, with 7 bases matching TRBD1. Germline assignment: CDR1 SGHTS and CDR2 YDEGEE. The CDR3 is 18 residues long. Trimming at V came to 4 bases and at J to 2 bases, leaving 14 bases not matched to a gene. CDR3 amino acids: CASSPARGQEVTNEKLFF. The CDR3 DNA sequence: TGTGCCAGCAGCCCGGCTCGCGGACAGGAAGTGACTAATGAAAAACTGTTTTTT.

The J gene is TRBJ2-1, the V gene TRBV2; TRBD1 matches 8 bases. The V gene end was trimmed by 5 bases and the J gene end by 0 bases; junction bases not matched to a gene: 3. The CDR3 runs to 15 residues. CDR1 SNHLY and CDR2 FYNNEI come from the germline V gene. The CDR3 sequence: CASSLQGVSYNEQFF. CDR3 bases: TGTGCCAGCAGTCTACAGGGGGTCTCCTACAATGAGCAGTTCTTC.

This clone was found a few times. The chain employs TRBV7-3 and TRBJ2-2; D might be TRBD1 (5 bases). This CDR3 has 15 amino acids. Germline V gene lookup returns CDR1 SGHTA and CDR2 FQGTGA. Trimming stripped 5 bases from V and 6 bases from J, with 16 bases between. The CDR3 region has the DNA TGTGCCAGCAGCCCAGGGCTTTTGTACGCCGGGGAGCTGTTTTTT. Translated, it gives CASSPGLLYAGELFF. The full variable domain, rest sourced from reference TRBV7-3 and TRBJ2-2, is GAGVSQTPSNKVTEKGKYVELRCDPISGHTALYWYRQSLGQGPEFLIYFQGTGAADDSGLPNDRFFAVRPEGSVSTLKIQRTERGDSAVYLCASSPGLLYAGELFFGEGSRLTVL.

The chain couples TRBV28 to TRBJ2-1; 13 nucleotides line up with TRBD2. This CDR3 contains 18 residues. Trimming cost V 5 bases and J 9 bases; bases outside gene matches: 16. Germline V CDR1 and CDR2: MDHEN, SYDVKM. Here the CDR3 reads CASSPGLAGPFSLGEQFF. In nucleotides, the CDR3 is TGTGCCAGCAGTCCGGGACTAGCGGGGCCCTTTAGCTTGGGTGAGCAGTTCTTC.

The chain uses TRBV29-1 and TRBJ1-2, with D perhaps matching TRBD1 (6 bases). CDR1 is SQVTM, CDR2 ANQGSEA, per germline. V dropped 5 bases and J dropped 6 bases, with 16 bases sitting between them. The CDR3 runs 13 residues. CDR3 sequence reads: CSVKGGEVDGYTF. In DNA form, the CDR3 reads TGCAGCGTTAAGGGGGGGGAAGTCGATGGCTACACCTTC.

The chain is built from TRBV10-3 and TRBJ1-5, with 7 nucleotides matching TRBD1. The V and J ends lost 2 bases and 6 bases, in that order; junction bases with no gene match: 7. This CDR3 contains 15 residues. Germline-derived CDR1 and CDR2 are ENHRY and SYGVKD. CDR3 protein: CAISEEGANSQPQHF. CDR3 nucleotides: TGTGCCATCAGTGAGGAGGGGGCTAATAGTCAGCCCCAGCATTTT.

This clone has just a few counts. This chain uses TRBV4-1 with TRBJ1-1, with D unresolved. V lost 1 base to trimming and J lost 1 base, with 4 bases between them. CDR3 length: 13 amino acids. CDR1 and CDR2 from the germline V gene are MGHRA and YSYEKL. CDR3: CASSQVRNTEAFF. CDR3 DNA sequence: TGCGCCAGCAGCCAAGTGAGGAACACTGAAGCTTTCTTT.